Listed below are T cell receptor beta chains from one sample, sequenced in a study of blood T cell repertoires in COVID-19. Assay: immunoSEQ multiplex PCR; the TCRdb copy retains only in-frame clones and omits some. The sample contains under 100,000 clones, 90% of which appear only once. Specimen: peripheral blood. Source of these receptors: a man aged 45-65 years with acute or convalescent COVID-19. The CDR3 runs from the conserved cysteine through the conserved F or W. D genes are given only for firm matches. Clone size, where shown, is once, few, many, or a class for clones that have expanded.

J gene | clone size | D gene | V gene | CDR3 protein | CDR3 DNA
TRBJ2-3 | - | - | TRBV4-3 | CASSHVLSYFDTDTQYF | TGCGCCAGCAGCCACGTATTATCCTATTTTGACACAGATACGCAGTATTTT
TRBJ2-7 | few | TRBD1 | TRBV18 | CASSRDRSSYEQYF | TGTGCCAGCTCAAGGGACAGGAGTTCCTACGAGCAGTACTTC
TRBJ1-6 | - | TRBD1 | TRBV6-1 | CASSDRRQGSSPLHF | TGTGCCAGCAGTGATAGACGACAGGGCTCCTCACCCCTCCACTTT
TRBJ2-3 | once | - | TRBV24-1 | CATSESPRGKSGSTDTQYF | TGTGCCACCAGTGAATCCCCGAGGGGGAAAAGCGGTAGCACAGATACGCAGTATTTT
TRBJ2-3 | - | - | TRBV3-1/TRBV3-2 | CASSQGENTQYF | TGTGCCAGCAGCCAAGGGGAGAATACGCAGTATTTT
TRBJ2-1 | - | TRBD2 | TRBV18 | CASSSRTSGSGNEQFF | TGTGCCAGCTCATCTCGGACTAGCGGGAGTGGGAATGAGCAGTTCTTC
TRBJ1-1 | once | - | TRBV6-2/TRBV6-3 | CASSYRGLNTEAFF | TGTGCCAGCAGTTACCGAGGGTTGAACACTGAAGCTTTCTTT
TRBJ1-2 | - | TRBD1 | TRBV3-1/TRBV3-2 | CASSQSRQGNYGYTF | TGTGCCAGCAGCCAATCTAGACAGGGGAACTATGGCTACACCTTC
TRBJ1-1 | - | - | TRBV19 | CASSISDSAMNTEAFF | TGTGCCAGTAGTATATCGGACAGCGCTATGAACACTGAAGCTTTCTTT
TRBJ2-2 | - | TRBD2 | TRBV7-7 | CASSLNEAGAVGEELFF | TGTGCCAGCAGCTTGAATGAAGCGGGAGCGGTTGGCGAGGAGCTGTTTTTT
TRBJ1-1 | - | - | TRBV7-2 | CASNLQGNTEAFF | TGTGCCAGCAACCTACAGGGTAATACTGAAGCTTTCTTT
TRBJ2-2 | - | TRBD1 | TRBV29-1 | CSVRTGLNTGELFF | TGCAGCGTAAGGACAGGATTAAACACCGGGGAGCTGTTTTTT
TRBJ1-2 | - | TRBD1 | TRBV7-9 | CASSSRDRVYGYTF | TGTGCCAGCAGCTCCCGGGACAGGGTCTATGGCTACACCTTC
TRBJ2-2 | few | TRBD1 | TRBV14 | CASSQAGTGGTGELFF | TGTGCCAGCAGCCAAGCCGGGACAGGGGGCACCGGGGAGCTGTTTTTT
TRBJ1-5 | - | - | TRBV9 | CASSVDAGGNQPQHF | TGTGCCAGCAGCGTAGACGCGGGAGGCAATCAGCCCCAGCATTTT
TRBJ2-2 | - | TRBD2 | TRBV24-1 | CATSALSGRVAGELFF | TGTGCCACCAGTGCCCTTAGCGGGAGGGTCGCCGGGGAGCTGTTTTTT
TRBJ1-2 | - | TRBD1 | TRBV18 | CASSPEGTGPFNYGYTF | TGTGCCAGCTCACCAGAGGGGACAGGGCCCTTTAACTATGGCTACACCTTC
TRBJ1-3 | - | - | TRBV6-1 | CASSDRGTPGNTIYF | TGTGCCAGCAGTGATCGCGGGACCCCTGGAAACACCATATATTTT
TRBJ2-1 | - | - | TRBV30 | CAWSSLAAGVTYNEQFF | TGTGCCTGGAGTTCCCTAGCTGCGGGTGTTACCTACAATGAGCAGTTCTTC
TRBJ2-1 | - | - | TRBV24-1 | CATSDLEGLSSYNEQFF | TGTGCCACCAGTGATTTGGAAGGACTTTCTTCTTACAATGAGCAGTTCTTC
TRBJ2-1 | - | - | TRBV6-5 | CAREAGRNNEQFF | TGTGCCCGAGAAGCGGGTAGGAACAATGAGCAGTTCTTC
TRBJ1-5 | - | - | TRBV9 | CASSASGIYQPQHF | TGTGCCAGCAGCGCGTCAGGGATCTATCAGCCCCAGCATTTT
TRBJ2-4 | - | - | TRBV28 | CASSHDVRSEAKNIQYF | TGTGCCAGCAGTCACGACGTCCGCTCGGAGGCCAAAAACATTCAGTACTTC
TRBJ1-5 | - | - | TRBV27 | CASSLLGALQPQHF | TGTGCCAGCAGTCTCCTGGGGGCCCTTCAGCCCCAGCATTTT
TRBJ2-7 | - | TRBD1 | TRBV5-1 | CASSRTGGSYEQYF | TGCGCCAGCAGCCGGACAGGGGGATCCTACGAGCAGTACTTC
TRBJ2-7 | - | TRBD2 | TRBV19 | CASSRRVTGLAETYEQYF | TGTGCCAGTAGTAGGAGGGTAACGGGACTAGCGGAGACCTACGAGCAGTACTTC
TRBJ2-2 | - | TRBD1 | TRBV5-1 | CASSAQGTGELFF | TGCGCCAGCAGCGCACAGGGGACCGGGGAGCTGTTTTTT